A single sample gave rise to the 31 T cell receptor beta chains below, sequenced in a study of PD-L1 blockade in urothelial cancer. The method was immunoSEQ multiplex PCR; TCRdb's version includes in-frame clones alone and lacks a portion of them. The sample lists around 120,000 clones, about 85% occurring once. Here the sequenced sample was PBMCs, taken around atezolizumab (anti-PD-L1) treatment. The origin of the receptors is a man aged 50 to 60 with urothelial cancer.

Concerning this clone itself: Different DNA sequences within this sample yield the same CDR3. This chain uses TRBV14 with TRBJ2-2; D is undetermined. CDR3 size: 14 residues. The germline CDR1 and CDR2 sequences are SGHDN and FVKESK. Trimming removed 1 base from V and 3 bases from J, with 6 bases in between. The CDR3 DNA reads TGTGCCAGCAGCCAAGGGAGATACACCGGGGAGCTGTTTTTT. Protein: CASSQGRYTGELFF. Combining the CDR3 with reference TRBV14 and TRBJ2-2 gives the whole variable domain EAGVTQFPSHSVIEKGQTVTLRCDPISGHDNLYWYRRVMGKEIKFLLHFVKESKQDESGMPNNRFLAERTGGTYSTLKVQPAELEDSGVYFCASSQGRYTGELFFGEGSRLTVL.

The chain has TRBV7-9 and TRBJ1-1, with 9 bases matching TRBD1. Trimming removed 4 bases from V and 3 bases from J; junction bases left unmatched: 6. This CDR3 contains 15 residues. Germline-derived CDR1 and CDR2 are SEHNR and FQNEAQ (reference sequence). The CDR3 DNA sequence: TGTGCCAGCAGCTCAGGGGACAGGGCGTACACTGAAGCTTTCTTT. Its translation: CASSSGDRAYTEAFF.

This chain connects TRBV5-8 to TRBJ1-1; D might be TRBD1 (5 bases). Between the trimmed V and J ends, which lost 1 base and 8 bases, there was a span of 15 bases. The CDR3 consists of 14 residues. Germline V gene sequence: CDR1 SGHTS, CDR2 YDEGEE. The CDR3, as DNA: TGTGCCAGCAGCTTGTGGGCAGGACACGTCGAAGCTTTCTTT. Residues: CASSLWAGHVEAFF.

CDR3 coding DNA: TGTGCCAGCAGTGATGGGACTAGCGGGAGGGCCTACAATGAGCAGTTCTTC. Its protein product is CASSDGTSGRAYNEQFF. This rearrangement joins TRBV27 to TRBJ2-1; TRBD2 aligns across 16 bases. CDR3 length: 17 residues. The junction had 3 bases not matched to a gene; V was cut back by 5 bases and J by 2 bases. Looked up from germline, CDR1 is MNHEY and CDR2 is SMNVEV (reference sequence).

The chain links TRBV7-3 to TRBJ2-5; TRBD2 is a possible D gene (6 bases). CDR3 length equals 15 residues. The V gene's germline CDR1 is SGHTA and CDR2 FQGTGA. V dropped 6 bases and J dropped 4 bases, with 18 bases sitting between them. For the CDR3, the DNA is TGTGCCAGCAGTTCTACTGGGGCCGGGGGAGAGACCCAGTACTTC. Translating it yields CASSSTGAGGETQYF. The full variable domain, its missing parts supplied by reference TRBV7-3 and TRBJ2-5, is GAGVSQTPSNKVTEKGKYVELRCDPISGHTALYWYRQSLGQGPEFLIYFQGTGAADDSGLPNDRFFAVRPEGSVSTLKIQRTERGDSAVYLCASSSTGAGGETQYFGPGTRLLVL.

The V call is TRBV5-4, the J call TRBJ2-4, with D perhaps matching TRBD2 (5 bases). In germline, CDR1 is SGHNT, CDR2 YYREEE (reference sequence). Trimming removed 0 bases from V and 7 bases from J, with 11 bases in between. This CDR3 is 14 amino acids long. CDR3 region: CASSLATIGNIQYF. CDR3 nucleotides: TGTGCCAGCAGCTTGGCGACTATCGGGAACATTCAGTACTTC.

The chain employs TRBV5-6 and TRBJ1-2, with D perhaps TRBD1 (5 bases). The CDR3 is made up of 14 amino acids. Germline V gene sequence: CDR1 SGHDT, CDR2 YYEEEE. V was shortened by 9 bases and J by 3 bases, with 18 bases between the two germline ends. CDR3 region: CAIWGWGDDYGYTF. Here the CDR3 DNA reads TGTGCCATCTGGGGGTGGGGGGACGACTATGGCTACACCTTC.

This chain links TRBV6-5 with TRBJ2-3, with 7 bases fitting TRBD2. Germline-derived CDR1 and CDR2 are MNHEY and SVGAGI. The CDR3 totals 15 residues. V was clipped by 6 bases and J by 2 bases; unmatched bases: 8. CDR3 DNA sequence: TGTGCCAGCAGCTGGGACTATGGAAACACAGATACGCAGTATTTT. Protein: CASSWDYGNTDTQYF.

The gene calls are TRBV5-1 and TRBJ1-5; D is unresolved. CDR1 is SGHRS, CDR2 YFSETQ, per germline. The V end lost 1 base, the J end lost 2 bases, and 10 bases lay between the germline ends. The CDR3 is 15 residues long. The CDR3 is CASSLWGEGNQPQHF. DNA for the CDR3: TGCGCCAGCAGCTTGTGGGGAGAGGGCAATCAGCCCCAGCATTTT.

The V and J genes are TRBV5-1 and TRBJ1-1; 7 nucleotides agree with TRBD1. The CDR3 loop spans 16 amino acids. From germline, CDR1 is SGHRS and CDR2 YFSETQ. Germline trimming cut 2 bases from V and 5 bases from J; bases unmatched to any gene: 12. CDR3 protein: CASSLSRLAGGTEAFF. The DNA of the CDR3 is TGCGCCAGCAGCTTATCGCGGCTTGCAGGGGGGACTGAAGCTTTCTTT. Drawing the rest from reference TRBV5-1 and TRBJ1-1, the complete variable domain is KAGVTQTPRYLIKTRGQQVTLSCSPISGHRSVSWYQQTPGQGLQFLFEYFSETQRNKGNFPGRFSGRQFSNSRSEMNVSTLELGDSALYLCASSLSRLAGGTEAFFGQGTRLTVV.

About this clone itself: Different DNA sequences within this sample yield the same CDR3. The chain has TRBV4-1 and TRBJ2-3, with 12 bases matching TRBD2. Germline values: CDR1 MGHRA, CDR2 YSYEKL. Trimming took 2 bases from V and 0 from J; bases not matched to a gene: 3. The CDR3 loop spans 17 amino acids. Here the CDR3 reads CASSQRTSGDSTDTQYF. As DNA, the CDR3 is TGCGCCAGCAGCCAAAGGACTAGCGGGGATAGCACAGATACGCAGTATTTT.

The rearrangement joins TRBV7-6 to TRBJ2-2; possibly TRBD2 for D (6 bases). Germline V CDR1 and CDR2: SGHVS, FNYEAQ. CDR3 length: 15 amino acids. Trimming cost V 3 bases and J 2 bases, with 10 bases left between them. CDR3 in amino acids: CASSLGGSNTGELFF. The CDR3 nucleotides are TGTGCCAGCAGCTTGGGGGGTTCAAACACCGGGGAGCTGTTTTTT.

This clone was counted once. The chain has TRBV6-5 and TRBJ1-3; TRBD1 matches 8 bases. With V trimmed by 4 bases and J by 0 bases, 5 bases remained unmatched. The CDR3 spans 16 residues. CDR1 and CDR2 (germline): MNHEY, SVGAGI. The CDR3 protein is CASSSPDRDSGNTIYF. The CDR3, as DNA: TGTGCCAGCAGTTCCCCGGACAGGGACTCTGGAAACACCATATATTTT.

The chain is built from TRBV6-1 and TRBJ2-1; TRBD1 matches 9 bases. This CDR3 contains 16 residues. The ends lost 0 bases at V and 5 bases at J; junction bases unmatched: 5. Looked up from germline, CDR1 is MNHNS and CDR2 is SASEGT. The CDR3 DNA sequence: TGTGCCAGCAGTGAAGCCAGGGACAGGGCCCACAATGAGCAGTTCTTC. It is translated as CASSEARDRAHNEQFF.

The J gene is TRBJ1-1, the V gene TRBV5-1, with 9 bases identical to TRBD1. V was pared by 3 bases and J by 5 bases, with 5 bases of the junction left unmatched. Looked up from germline, CDR1 is SGHRS and CDR2 is YFSETQ. This CDR3 has 14 residues. CDR3 residues: CASSSDRGETEAFF. CDR3 nucleotides: TGCGCCAGCAGCTCGGACAGGGGCGAAACTGAAGCTTTCTTT.

V usage is TRBV9 and J usage is TRBJ2-3; 12 nucleotides match TRBD2. With 4 bases clipped from V and 5 bases from J, the junction kept 5 bases outside the gene matches. Germline assignment: CDR1 SGDLS and CDR2 YYNGEE. The CDR3 extends over 15 amino acids. CDR3 protein: CASSPTSGRGDTQYF. DNA for the CDR3: TGTGCCAGCAGCCCGACTAGCGGGAGAGGAGATACGCAGTATTTT.

This sequence joins TRBV11-1 and TRBJ2-3; the D gene is possibly TRBD2 (5 bases). V dropped 5 bases and J dropped 0 bases, with 12 bases sitting between them. The germline V gene has CDR1 SGHAT and CDR2 FQDESV (reference sequence). The CDR3 has 15 amino acids. The CDR3 coding sequence is TGTGCCAGCAGCCCCCGCCTAGCTAGCACAGATACGCAGTATTTT. It specifies CASSPRLASTDTQYF.

The rearrangement uses TRBV4-2 and TRBJ2-1; 7 nucleotides agree with TRBD2. CDR3 length equals 15 residues. V lost 0 bases, J lost 6 bases, and 5 bases stayed unmatched. In germline, CDR1 is LGHNA, CDR2 YNFKEQ. As DNA, the CDR3 is TGTGCCAGCAGCCAAGAAGCGAGCGGGGCCAATGAGCAGTTCTTC. Its translation: CASSQEASGANEQFF.

The chain is built from TRBV6-6 and TRBJ2-7; D perhaps matches TRBD1 (6 bases). CDR1 MNHNY and CDR2 SVGAGI come from the germline V gene (reference sequence). CDR3 length equals 16 residues. V was pared by 0 bases and J by 2 bases, with 14 bases between. CDR3: CASSYSGDTSTYEQYF. The DNA of the CDR3 is TGTGCCAGCAGTTACTCGGGGGACACAAGTACCTACGAGCAGTACTTC.

This rearrangement joins TRBV7-2 to TRBJ2-1; 10 bases match TRBD2. The V gene end was trimmed by 5 bases and the J gene end by 9 bases; junction bases not matched to a gene: 13. The CDR3 totals 16 residues. CDR1 SGHTA and CDR2 FQGNSA come from the germline V gene. CDR3 nucleotides: TGTGCCAGCAGCCCGCCGGGACTAGCGATGACCAGTGAGCAGTTCTTC. This sequence encodes CASSPPGLAMTSEQFF.

The chain carries TRBV6-1 and TRBJ1-5; TRBD1 agrees at 8 bases. There are 17 residues in the CDR3. From germline, CDR1 is MNHNS and CDR2 SASEGT. The V segment lost 1 base and the J segment 7 bases; nucleotides outside the gene matches: 12. CDR3 sequence: CASSEVGGLGQGQPQHF. The CDR3 DNA reads TGTGCCAGCAGTGAAGTGGGGGGGCTAGGACAGGGACAGCCCCAGCATTTT.

The CDR3 here is CASSSYPDTQYF. CDR3 bases: TGTGCCAGCAGCTCCTATCCAGATACGCAGTATTTT. The rearrangement links TRBV13 to TRBJ2-3; D not resolved. V was trimmed by 4 bases and J by 4 bases, leaving 6 bases between them. This CDR3 comprises 12 residues. CDR1 and CDR2 from the germline V gene are PRHDT and FYEKMQ (reference sequence).

The CDR3 DNA sequence: TGTGCCAGCAGCTTGGGGGGGACAGGGGCCTCACCCCTCCACTTT. It specifies CASSLGGTGASPLHF. The chain joins TRBV5-4 to TRBJ1-6; TRBD1 aligns across 10 bases. After removal of 0 bases from V and 10 bases from J, the junction contained 4 bases not matched to a gene. The CDR3 extends over 15 amino acids. In germline, CDR1 is SGHNT, CDR2 YYREEE (reference sequence).

The chain combines TRBV11-2 with TRBJ2-7; D remains unclear. The germline CDR1 and CDR2 sequences are SGHAT and FQNNGV. The CDR3 has 15 amino acids. With 5 bases removed from V and 2 bases from J, the gap between germline ends came to 16 bases. The CDR3 coding sequence is TGTGCCAGCAGCGCCATAGGAGTCCCACCCTACGAGCAGTACTTC. This sequence encodes CASSAIGVPPYEQYF.

V and J are TRBV6-6 and TRBJ1-5; tentative D call: TRBD1 (5 bases). The germline CDR1 and CDR2 sequences are MNHNY and SVGAGI (reference sequence). The CDR3 contains 13 residues. The V and J ends lost 8 bases and 0 bases respectively, with 8 bases between them. The CDR3 nucleotides are TGTGCCAGCGGGACTTTTAGCAATCAGCCCCAGCATTTT. Its translation is CASGTFSNQPQHF.

The genes are TRBV5-1 and TRBJ2-7, with a possible D match to TRBD2 (5 bases). Germline V gene data show CDR1 as SGHRS and CDR2 as YFSETQ. The CDR3 has 14 amino acids. Trimming pared 0 bases from V and 5 bases from J, leaving 12 bases between. CDR3 residues: CASSLDSSRNEQYF. The DNA for the CDR3 is TGCGCCAGCAGCTTGGATTCTAGCCGGAACGAGCAGTACTTC. Filled out from reference TRBV5-1 and TRBJ2-7, the complete variable domain reads KAGVTQTPRYLIKTRGQQVTLSCSPISGHRSVSWYQQTPGQGLQFLFEYFSETQRNKGNFPGRFSGRQFSNSRSEMNVSTLELGDSALYLCASSLDSSRNEQYFGPGTRLTVT.

The sample holds a few counts of this clone. The V gene is TRBV4-2, the J gene TRBJ1-5; no definite D call. The CDR3 totals 12 residues. The V gene's germline CDR1 is LGHNA and CDR2 YNFKEQ. V dropped 0 bases and J dropped 9 bases, with 6 bases sitting between them. The CDR3 bases are TGTGCCAGCAGCCAAGATACCGGGCCCCAGCATTTT. Protein product: CASSQDTGPQHF.

This chain uses TRBV28 with TRBJ1-2; the match to TRBD1 covers 7 bases. V shed 2 bases, J shed 8 bases, and the junction held 23 bases outside the gene matches. Germline CDR1 MDHEN, CDR2 SYDVKM. This CDR3 comprises 19 residues. The CDR3 DNA reads TGTGCCAGCAGTTTACCATGGGGTCTTACTACAGGGGAAGGTTCAGGCTACACCTTC. As protein: CASSLPWGLTTGEGSGYTF.

This clone was recorded a few times. The chain couples TRBV7-9 to TRBJ1-4; D ambiguous. From germline, CDR1 is SEHNR and CDR2 FQNEAQ (reference sequence). Deletions cut 10 bases from V and 1 base from J, with 10 bases between. CDR3 length equals 13 residues. The CDR3 DNA reads as TGTGCCACCACCCGGGGAACTAATGAAAAACTGTTTTTT. It yields the protein CATTRGTNEKLFF.

This clone was counted a few times. The V and J genes are TRBV28 and TRBJ2-7; the D gene is possibly TRBD1 (6 bases). Trimming left V 4 bases short and J 9 bases short, with 10 bases between. Germline V gene lookup returns CDR1 MDHEN and CDR2 SYDVKM. The CDR3 covers 11 residues. The CDR3: CASSSRGVQYF. DNA of the CDR3: TGTGCCAGCAGTTCCAGGGGAGTGCAGTACTTC. Together with reference TRBV28 and TRBJ2-7, the CDR3 gives the full variable domain: DVKVTQSSRYLVKRTGEKVFLECVQDMDHENMFWYRQDPGLGLRLIYFSYDVKMKEKGDIPEGYSVSREKKERFSLILESASTNQTSMYLCASSSRGVQYFGPGTRLTVT.

The gene calls are TRBV4-2 and TRBJ2-1; TRBD2 matches at 12 bases. The V and J ends lost 4 bases and 4 bases, in that order; junction bases with no gene match: 5. CDR1 is LGHNA and CDR2 is YNFKEQ in the germline V gene. The CDR3 has 16 amino acids. CDR3 sequence (DNA): TGTGCCAGCAGCCCGGACGGGACTAGCGGGTACAATGAGCAGTTCTTC. Its translation: CASSPDGTSGYNEQFF.